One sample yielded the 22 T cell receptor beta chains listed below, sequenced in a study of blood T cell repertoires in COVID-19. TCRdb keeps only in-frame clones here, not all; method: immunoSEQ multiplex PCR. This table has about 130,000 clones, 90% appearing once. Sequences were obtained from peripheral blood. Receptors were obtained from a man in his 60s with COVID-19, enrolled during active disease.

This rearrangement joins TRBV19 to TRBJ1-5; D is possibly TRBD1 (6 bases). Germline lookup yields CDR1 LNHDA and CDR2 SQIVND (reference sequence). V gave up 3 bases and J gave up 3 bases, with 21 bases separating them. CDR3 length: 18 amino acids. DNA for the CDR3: TGTGCCAGTAGTATCGGAACAGGGTTTGCGAGAAACAATCAGCCCCAGCATTTT. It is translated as CASSIGTGFARNNQPQHF.

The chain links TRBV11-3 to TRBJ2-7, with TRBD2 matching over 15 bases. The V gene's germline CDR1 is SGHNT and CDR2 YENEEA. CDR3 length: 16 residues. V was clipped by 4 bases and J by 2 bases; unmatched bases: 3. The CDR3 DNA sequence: TGTGCCAGCAGCTCGGGACTAGCGGGAGGCACCTACGAGCAGTACTTC. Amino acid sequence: CASSSGLAGGTYEQYF.

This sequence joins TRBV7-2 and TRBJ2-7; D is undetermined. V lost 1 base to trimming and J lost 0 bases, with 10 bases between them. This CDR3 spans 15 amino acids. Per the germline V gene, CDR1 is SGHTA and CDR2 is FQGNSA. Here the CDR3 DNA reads TGTGCCAGCAGCTTAGAATCGGGTAGCTCCTACGAGCAGTACTTC. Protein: CASSLESGSSYEQYF.

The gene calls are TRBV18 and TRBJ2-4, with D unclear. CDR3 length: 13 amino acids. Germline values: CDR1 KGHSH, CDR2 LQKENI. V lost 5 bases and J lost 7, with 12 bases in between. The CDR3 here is CASSSGESNIQYF. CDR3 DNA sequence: TGTGCCAGCTCATCCGGTGAGTCCAACATTCAGTACTTC.

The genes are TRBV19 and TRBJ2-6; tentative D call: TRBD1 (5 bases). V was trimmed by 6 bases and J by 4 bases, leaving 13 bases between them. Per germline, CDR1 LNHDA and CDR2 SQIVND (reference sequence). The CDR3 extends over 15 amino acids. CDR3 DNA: TGTGCCAGTAGGGGCAGGGTTTTGGGGGCCAACGTCCTGACTTTC. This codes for CASRGRVLGANVLTF. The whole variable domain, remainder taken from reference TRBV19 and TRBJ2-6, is DGGITQSPKYLFRKEGQNVTLSCEQNLNHDAMYWYRQDPGQGLRLIYYSQIVNDFQKGDIAEGYSVSREKKESFPLTVTSAQKNPTAFYLCASRGRVLGANVLTFGAGSRLTVL.

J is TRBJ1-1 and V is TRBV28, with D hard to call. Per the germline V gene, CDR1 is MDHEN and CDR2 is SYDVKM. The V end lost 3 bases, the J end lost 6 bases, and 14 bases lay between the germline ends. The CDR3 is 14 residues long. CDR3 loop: CASSLISGDAEAFF. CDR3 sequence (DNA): TGTGCCAGCAGTTTGATCTCGGGTGACGCTGAAGCTTTCTTT.

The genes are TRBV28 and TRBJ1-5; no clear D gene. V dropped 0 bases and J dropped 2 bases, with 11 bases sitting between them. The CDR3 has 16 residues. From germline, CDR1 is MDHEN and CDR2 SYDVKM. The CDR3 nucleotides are TGTGCCAGCAGTTTATGGGACTTGGTTCGCAATCAGCCCCAGCATTTT. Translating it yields CASSLWDLVRNQPQHF.

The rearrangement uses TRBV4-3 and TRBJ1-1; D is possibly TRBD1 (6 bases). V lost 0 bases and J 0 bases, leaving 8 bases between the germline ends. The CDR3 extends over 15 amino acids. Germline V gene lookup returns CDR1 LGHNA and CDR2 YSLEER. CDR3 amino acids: CASSQDRQVNTEAFF. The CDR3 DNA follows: TGCGCCAGCAGCCAAGATAGACAGGTGAACACTGAAGCTTTCTTT.

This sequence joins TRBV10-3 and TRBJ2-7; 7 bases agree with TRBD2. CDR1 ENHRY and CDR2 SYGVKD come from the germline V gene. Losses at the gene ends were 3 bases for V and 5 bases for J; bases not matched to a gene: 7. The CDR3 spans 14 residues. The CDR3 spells CAISESRESNEQYF. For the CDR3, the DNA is TGTGCCATCAGTGAATCGCGGGAGTCAAACGAGCAGTACTTC.

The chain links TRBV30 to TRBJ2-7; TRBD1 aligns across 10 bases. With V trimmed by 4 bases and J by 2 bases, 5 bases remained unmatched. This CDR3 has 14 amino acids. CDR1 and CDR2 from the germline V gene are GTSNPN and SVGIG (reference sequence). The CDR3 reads CAWKRQGAAYEQYF. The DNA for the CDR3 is TGTGCCTGGAAACGACAGGGGGCTGCCTACGAGCAGTACTTC.

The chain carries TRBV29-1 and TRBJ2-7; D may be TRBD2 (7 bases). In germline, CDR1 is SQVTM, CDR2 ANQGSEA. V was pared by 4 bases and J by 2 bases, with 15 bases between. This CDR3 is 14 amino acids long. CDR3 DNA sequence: TGCAGCGTTGCGGGGGGCGGGACCGCCTACGAGCAGTACTTC. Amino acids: CSVAGGGTAYEQYF.

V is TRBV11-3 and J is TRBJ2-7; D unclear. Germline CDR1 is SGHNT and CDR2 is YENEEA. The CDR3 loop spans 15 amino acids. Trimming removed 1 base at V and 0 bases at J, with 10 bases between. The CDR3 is CASSLGGGVSYEQYF. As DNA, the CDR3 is TGTGCCAGCAGCTTAGGAGGCGGTGTCTCCTACGAGCAGTACTTC.

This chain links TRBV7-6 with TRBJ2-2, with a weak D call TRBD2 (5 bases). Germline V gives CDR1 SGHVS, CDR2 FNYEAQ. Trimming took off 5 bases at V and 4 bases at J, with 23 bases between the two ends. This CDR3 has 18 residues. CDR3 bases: TGTGCCAGCAGCCCCGTTTCCCCCCACGGAGGTGTCACCGGGGAGCTGTTTTTT. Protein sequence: CASSPVSPHGGVTGELFF.

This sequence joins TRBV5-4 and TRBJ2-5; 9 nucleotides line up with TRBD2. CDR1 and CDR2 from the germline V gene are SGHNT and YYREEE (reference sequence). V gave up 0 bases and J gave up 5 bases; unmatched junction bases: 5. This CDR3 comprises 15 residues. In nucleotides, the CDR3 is TGTGCCAGCAGCTTGGGCGGGAGGGGTGAGGAGACCCAGTACTTC. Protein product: CASSLGGRGEETQYF.

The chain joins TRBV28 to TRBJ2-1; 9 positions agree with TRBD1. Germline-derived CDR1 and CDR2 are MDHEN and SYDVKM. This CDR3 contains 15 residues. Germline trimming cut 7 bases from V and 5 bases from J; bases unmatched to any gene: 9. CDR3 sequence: CASTVGTGINNEQFF. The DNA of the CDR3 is TGTGCCAGCACCGTCGGGACAGGGATCAACAATGAGCAGTTCTTC.

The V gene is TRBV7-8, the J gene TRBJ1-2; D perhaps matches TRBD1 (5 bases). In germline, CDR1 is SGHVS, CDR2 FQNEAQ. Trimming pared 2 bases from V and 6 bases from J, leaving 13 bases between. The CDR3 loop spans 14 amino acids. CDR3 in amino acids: CASSLYRLDHGYTF. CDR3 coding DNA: TGTGCCAGCAGCTTATACAGGCTTGATCATGGCTACACCTTC.

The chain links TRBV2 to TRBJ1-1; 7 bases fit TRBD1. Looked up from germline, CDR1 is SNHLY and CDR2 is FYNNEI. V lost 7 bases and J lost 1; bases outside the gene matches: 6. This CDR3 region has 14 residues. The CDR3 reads CASKGALGNTEAFF. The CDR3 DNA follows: TGTGCCAGCAAGGGGGCATTAGGGAACACTGAAGCTTTCTTT.

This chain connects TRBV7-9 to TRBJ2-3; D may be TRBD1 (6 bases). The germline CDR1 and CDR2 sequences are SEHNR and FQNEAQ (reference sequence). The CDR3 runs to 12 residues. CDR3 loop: CATRGETDTQYF. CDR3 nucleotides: TGTGCTACCAGGGGAGAAACAGATACGCAGTATTTT. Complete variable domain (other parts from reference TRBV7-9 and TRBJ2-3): DTGVSQNPRHKITKRGQNVTFRCDPISEHNRLYWYRQTLGQGPEFLTYFQNEAQLEKSRLLSDRFSAERPKGSFSTLEIQRTEQGDSAMYLCATRGETDTQYFGPGTRLTVL.

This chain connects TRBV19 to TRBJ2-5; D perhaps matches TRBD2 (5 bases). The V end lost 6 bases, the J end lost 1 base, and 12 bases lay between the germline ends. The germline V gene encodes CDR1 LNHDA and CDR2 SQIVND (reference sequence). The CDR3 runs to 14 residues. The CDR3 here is CASSPAGSQETQYF. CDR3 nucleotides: TGTGCCAGTAGCCCGGCGGGCAGCCAAGAGACCCAGTACTTC.

CDR3 coding DNA: TGTGCCAGCAGTGACCTCTCGACCCGGGACACTTCCTACGAGCAGTACTTC. Its protein is CASSDLSTRDTSYEQYF. The gene calls are TRBV6-1 and TRBJ2-7, with D perhaps TRBD1 (6 bases). V lost 3 bases to trimming and J lost 1 base, with 19 bases between them. The CDR3 consists of 17 residues. Looked up from germline, CDR1 is MNHNS and CDR2 is SASEGT.

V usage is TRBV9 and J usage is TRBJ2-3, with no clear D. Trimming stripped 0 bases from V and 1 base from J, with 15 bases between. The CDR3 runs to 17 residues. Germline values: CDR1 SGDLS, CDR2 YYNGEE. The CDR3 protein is CASSVEGALDRTDTQYF. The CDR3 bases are TGTGCCAGCAGCGTAGAAGGAGCGTTGGATCGCACAGATACGCAGTATTTT.

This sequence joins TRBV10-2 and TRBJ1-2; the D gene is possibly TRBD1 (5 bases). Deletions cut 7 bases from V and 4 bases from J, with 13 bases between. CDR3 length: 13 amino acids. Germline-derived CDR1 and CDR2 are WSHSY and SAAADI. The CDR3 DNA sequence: TGCGCCAGCACGCAGGGAGGCGGCTATGGCTACACCTTC. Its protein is CASTQGGGYGYTF.